This TCR beta chain comes out of a study of control samples from healthy donors and cancer patients. Trimming stripped 2 bases from V and 5 bases from J, with 9 bases between. Germline V lookup: CDR1 ENHRY, CDR2 SYGVKD. This CDR3 region has 13 residues. Sequenced by immunoSEQ multiplex PCR; TCRdb stores in-frame clones only, minus some. This sample has some 130,000 clones; about nine tenths occur once, and the top ten carry 2% to 3%. The chain couples TRBV10-3 to TRBJ1-1; D unclear. This clonotype originated in a man aged 35 to 55 in good health. The sample was blood. CDR3 bases: TGTGCCATCAGTGAGCTGGTTGGGACTGAAGCTTTCTTT. Translation gives CAISELVGTEAFF.